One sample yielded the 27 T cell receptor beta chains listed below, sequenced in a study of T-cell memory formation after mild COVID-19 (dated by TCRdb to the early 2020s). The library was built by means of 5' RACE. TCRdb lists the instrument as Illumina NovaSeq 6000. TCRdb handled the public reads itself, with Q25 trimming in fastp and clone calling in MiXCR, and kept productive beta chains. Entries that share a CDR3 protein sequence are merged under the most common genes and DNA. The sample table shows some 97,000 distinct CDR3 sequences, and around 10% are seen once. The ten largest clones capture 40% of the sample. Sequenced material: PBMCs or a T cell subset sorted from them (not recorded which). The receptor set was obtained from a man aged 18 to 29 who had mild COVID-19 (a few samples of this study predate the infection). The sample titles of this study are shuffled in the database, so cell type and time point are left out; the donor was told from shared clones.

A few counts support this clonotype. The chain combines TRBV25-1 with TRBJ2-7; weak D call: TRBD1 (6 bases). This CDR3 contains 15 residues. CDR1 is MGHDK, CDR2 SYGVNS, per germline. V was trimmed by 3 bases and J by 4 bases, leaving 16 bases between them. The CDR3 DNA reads TGTGCCAGCAGTGACCCACAGGGATTTGGGTACGAGCAGTACTTC. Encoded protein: CASSDPQGFGYEQYF.

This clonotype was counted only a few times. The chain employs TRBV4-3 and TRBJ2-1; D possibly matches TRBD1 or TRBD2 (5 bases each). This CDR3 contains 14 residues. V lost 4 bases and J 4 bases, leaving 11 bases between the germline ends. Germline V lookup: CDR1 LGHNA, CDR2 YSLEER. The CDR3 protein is CASSPSGQYNEQFF. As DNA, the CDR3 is TGCGCCAGCAGCCCCTCGGGGCAGTACAATGAGCAGTTCTTC.

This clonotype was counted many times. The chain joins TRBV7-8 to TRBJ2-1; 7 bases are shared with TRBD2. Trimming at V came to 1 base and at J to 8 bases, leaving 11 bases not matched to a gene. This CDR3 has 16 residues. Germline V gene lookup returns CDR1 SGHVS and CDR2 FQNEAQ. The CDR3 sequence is CASSLVLAGGSHEQFF. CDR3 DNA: TGTGCCAGCAGCTTAGTTTTAGCTGGCGGGAGCCATGAGCAGTTCTTC.

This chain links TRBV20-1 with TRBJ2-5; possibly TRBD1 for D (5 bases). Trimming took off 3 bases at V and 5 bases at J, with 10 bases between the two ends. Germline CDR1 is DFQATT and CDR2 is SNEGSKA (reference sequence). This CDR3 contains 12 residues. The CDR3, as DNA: TGCAGTGCTAGTGGGCAGGGTGAGACCCAGTACTTC. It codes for CSASGQGETQYF.

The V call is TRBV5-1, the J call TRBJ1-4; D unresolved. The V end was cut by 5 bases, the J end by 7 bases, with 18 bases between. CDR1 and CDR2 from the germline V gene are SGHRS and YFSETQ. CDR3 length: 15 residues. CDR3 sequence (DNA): TGCGCCAGCAGAGGAGATTGGGTCGGGATTGAAAAACTGTTTTTT. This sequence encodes CASRGDWVGIEKLFF.

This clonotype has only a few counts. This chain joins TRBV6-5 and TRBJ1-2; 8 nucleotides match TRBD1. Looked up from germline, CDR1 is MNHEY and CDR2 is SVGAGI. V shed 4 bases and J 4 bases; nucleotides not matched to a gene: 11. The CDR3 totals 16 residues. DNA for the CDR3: TGTGCCAGCAGTTGGTACAGGGGGGCGGATACCTATGGCTACACCTTC. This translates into CASSWYRGADTYGYTF.

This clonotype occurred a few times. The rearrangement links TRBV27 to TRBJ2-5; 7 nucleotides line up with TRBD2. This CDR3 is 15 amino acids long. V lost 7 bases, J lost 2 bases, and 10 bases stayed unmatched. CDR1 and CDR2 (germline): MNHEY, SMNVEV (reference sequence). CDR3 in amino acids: CASTSGSGAQETQYF. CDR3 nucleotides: TGTGCCAGCACCTCTGGGAGCGGGGCACAAGAGACCCAGTACTTC.

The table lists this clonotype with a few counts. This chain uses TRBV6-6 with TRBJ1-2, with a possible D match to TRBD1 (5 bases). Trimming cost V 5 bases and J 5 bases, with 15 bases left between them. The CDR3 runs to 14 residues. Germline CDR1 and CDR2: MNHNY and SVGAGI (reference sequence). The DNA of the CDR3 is TGTGCCAGCAGTGATCTGCGGACACGATATGGCTACACCTTC. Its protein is CASSDLRTRYGYTF.

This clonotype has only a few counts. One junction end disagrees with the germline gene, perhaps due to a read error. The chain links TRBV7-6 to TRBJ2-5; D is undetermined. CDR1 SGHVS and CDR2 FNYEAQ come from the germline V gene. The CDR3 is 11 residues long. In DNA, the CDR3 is TGTGCCAGCAGCTTAGGGTGGCGACTCGACTTC. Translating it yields CASSLGWRLDF.

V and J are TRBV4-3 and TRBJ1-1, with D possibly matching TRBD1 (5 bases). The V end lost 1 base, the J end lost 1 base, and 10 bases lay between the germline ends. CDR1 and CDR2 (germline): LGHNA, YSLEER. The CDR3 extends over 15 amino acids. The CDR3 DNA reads TGCGCCAGCAGCCAAGTTGGGGGGTCGAACACTGAAGCTTTCTTT. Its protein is CASSQVGGSNTEAFF.

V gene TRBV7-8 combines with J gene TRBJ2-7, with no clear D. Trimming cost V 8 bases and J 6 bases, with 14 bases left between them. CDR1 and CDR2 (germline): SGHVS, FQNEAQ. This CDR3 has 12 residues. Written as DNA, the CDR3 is TGTGCCAGCCGTTGGGTTTCGGGCGAGCAGTACTTC. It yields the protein CASRWVSGEQYF.

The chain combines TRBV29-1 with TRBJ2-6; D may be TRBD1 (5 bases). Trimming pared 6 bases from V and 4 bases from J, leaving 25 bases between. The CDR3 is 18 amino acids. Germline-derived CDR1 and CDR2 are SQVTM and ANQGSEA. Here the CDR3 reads CSVHKGSTLRTGANVLTF. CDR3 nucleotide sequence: TGCAGCGTCCACAAGGGGTCGACGCTACGCACCGGGGCCAACGTCCTGACTTTC.

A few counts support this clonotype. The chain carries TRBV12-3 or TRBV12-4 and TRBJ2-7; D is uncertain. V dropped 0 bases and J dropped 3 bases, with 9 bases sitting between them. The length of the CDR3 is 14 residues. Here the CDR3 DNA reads TGTGCCAGCAGTTTAGCGCTAAGGCACTACGAGCAGTACTTC. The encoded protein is CASSLALRHYEQYF.

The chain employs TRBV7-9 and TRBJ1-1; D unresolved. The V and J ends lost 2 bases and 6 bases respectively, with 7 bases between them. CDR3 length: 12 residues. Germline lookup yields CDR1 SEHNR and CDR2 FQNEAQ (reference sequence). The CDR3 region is CASSLSFAEAFF. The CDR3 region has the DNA TGTGCCAGCAGCTTATCTTTCGCTGAAGCTTTCTTT.

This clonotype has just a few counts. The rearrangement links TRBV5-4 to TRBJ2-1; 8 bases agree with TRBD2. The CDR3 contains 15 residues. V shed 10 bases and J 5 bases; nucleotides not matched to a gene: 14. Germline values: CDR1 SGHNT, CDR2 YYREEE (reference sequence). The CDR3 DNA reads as TGTGCCCCCCCGAGCGGGGGCCCCAACAACAATGAGCAGTTCTTC. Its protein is CAPPSGGPNNNEQFF. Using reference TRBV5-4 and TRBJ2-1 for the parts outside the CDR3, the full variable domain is ETGVTQSPTHLIKTRGQQVTLRCSSQSGHNTVSWYQQALGQGPQFIFQYYREEENGRGNFPPRFSGLQFPNYSSELNVNALELDDSALYLCAPPSGGPNNNEQFFGPGTRLTVL.

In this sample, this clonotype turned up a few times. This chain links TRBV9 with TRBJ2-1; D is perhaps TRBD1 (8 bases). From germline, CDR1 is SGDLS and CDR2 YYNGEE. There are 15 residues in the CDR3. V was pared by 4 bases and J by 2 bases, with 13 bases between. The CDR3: CASSNRGGPYNEQFF. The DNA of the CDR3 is TGTGCCAGCAGCAACAGGGGGGGGCCCTACAATGAGCAGTTCTTC.

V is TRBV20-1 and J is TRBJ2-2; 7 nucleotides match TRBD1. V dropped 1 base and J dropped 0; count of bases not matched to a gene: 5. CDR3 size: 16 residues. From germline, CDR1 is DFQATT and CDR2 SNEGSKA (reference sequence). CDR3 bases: TGCAGTGCTAGAGCATCTCAGGGGGCGAACACCGGGGAGCTGTTTTTT. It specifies CSARASQGANTGELFF.

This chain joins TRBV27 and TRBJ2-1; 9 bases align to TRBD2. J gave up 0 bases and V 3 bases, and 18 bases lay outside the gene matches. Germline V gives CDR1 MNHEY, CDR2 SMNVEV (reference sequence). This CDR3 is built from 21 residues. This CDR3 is CASSLLSGGPFSSSSYNEQFF. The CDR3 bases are TGTGCCAGCAGTTTGCTGAGCGGGGGGCCCTTTTCCTCGAGCTCCTACAATGAGCAGTTCTTC.

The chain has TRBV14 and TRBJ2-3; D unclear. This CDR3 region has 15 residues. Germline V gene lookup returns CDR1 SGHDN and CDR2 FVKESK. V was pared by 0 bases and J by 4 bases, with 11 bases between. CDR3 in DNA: TGTGCCAGCAGCCAAGATTGGGCGTCAGCAGATACGCAGTATTTT. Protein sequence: CASSQDWASADTQYF.

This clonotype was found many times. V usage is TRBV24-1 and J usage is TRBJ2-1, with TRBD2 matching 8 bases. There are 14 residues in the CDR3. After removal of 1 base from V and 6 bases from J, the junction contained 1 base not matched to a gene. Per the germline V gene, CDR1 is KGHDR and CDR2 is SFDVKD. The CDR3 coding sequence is TGTGCCACCAGTGATTTAGGGACTAGCAATGAGCAGTTCTTC. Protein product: CATSDLGTSNEQFF.

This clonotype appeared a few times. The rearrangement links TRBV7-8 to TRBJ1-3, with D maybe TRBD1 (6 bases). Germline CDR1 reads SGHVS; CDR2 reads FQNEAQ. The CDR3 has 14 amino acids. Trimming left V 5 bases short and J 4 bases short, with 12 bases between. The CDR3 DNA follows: TGTGCCAGCAGCCTACAGGGATCAGGAAACACCATATATTTT. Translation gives CASSLQGSGNTIYF.

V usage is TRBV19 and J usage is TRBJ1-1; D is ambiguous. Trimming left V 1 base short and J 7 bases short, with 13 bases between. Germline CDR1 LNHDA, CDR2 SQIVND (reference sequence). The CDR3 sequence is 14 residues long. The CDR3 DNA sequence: TGTGCCAGTAGTATAGTTGCCAGTTTTGGTGAAGCTTTCTTT. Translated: CASSIVASFGEAFF. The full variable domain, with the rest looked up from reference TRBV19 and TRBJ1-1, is DGGITQSPKYLFRKEGQNVTLSCEQNLNHDAMYWYRQDPGQGLRLIYYSQIVNDFQKGDIAEGYSVSREKKESFPLTVTSAQKNPTAFYLCASSIVASFGEAFFGQGTRLTVV.

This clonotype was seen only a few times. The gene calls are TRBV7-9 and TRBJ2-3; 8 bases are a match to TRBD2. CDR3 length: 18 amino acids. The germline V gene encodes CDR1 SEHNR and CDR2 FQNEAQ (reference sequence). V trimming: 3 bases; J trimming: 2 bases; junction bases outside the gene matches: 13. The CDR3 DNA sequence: TGTGCCAGCAGCTTTCCTTTTGGGCGGGGGGATTCCACAGATACGCAGTATTTT. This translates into CASSFPFGRGDSTDTQYF.

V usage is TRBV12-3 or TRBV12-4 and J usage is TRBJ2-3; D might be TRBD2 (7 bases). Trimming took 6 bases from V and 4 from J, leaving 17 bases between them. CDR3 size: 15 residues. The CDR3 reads CASREIGGQPDTQYF. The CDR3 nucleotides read TGTGCCAGCAGGGAGATCGGGGGGCAACCAGATACGCAGTATTTT.

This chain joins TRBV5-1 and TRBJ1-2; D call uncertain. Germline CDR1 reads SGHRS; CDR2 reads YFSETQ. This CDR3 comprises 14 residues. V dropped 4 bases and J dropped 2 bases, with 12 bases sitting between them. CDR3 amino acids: CASSLSDRNYGYTF. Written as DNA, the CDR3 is TGCGCCAGCAGCCTCTCGGACCGGAACTATGGCTACACCTTC.

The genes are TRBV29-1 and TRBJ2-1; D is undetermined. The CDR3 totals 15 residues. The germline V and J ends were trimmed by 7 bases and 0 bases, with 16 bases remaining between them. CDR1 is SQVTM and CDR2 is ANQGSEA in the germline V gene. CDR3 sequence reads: CSATPDCCSYNEQFF. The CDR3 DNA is TGCAGCGCCACCCCCGACTGCTGCTCCTACAATGAGCAGTTCTTC.

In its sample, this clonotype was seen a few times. The CDR3 spells CATSTGAGARVITDTQYF. DNA for the CDR3: TGTGCCACCAGCACTGGAGCGGGGGCCCGCGTGATCACAGATACGCAGTATTTT. The chain links TRBV15 to TRBJ2-3, with 8 bases aligning to TRBD2. Germline CDR1 is LNHNV and CDR2 is YYDKDF (reference sequence). V dropped 4 bases and J dropped 2; count of bases not matched to a gene: 14. The CDR3 covers 18 residues. Complete variable domain (other parts from reference TRBV15 and TRBJ2-3): DAMVIQNPRYQVTQFGKPVTLSCSQTLNHNVMYWYQQKSSQAPKLLFHYYDKDFNNEADTPDNFQSRRPNTSFCFLDIRSPGLGDTAMYLCATSTGAGARVITDTQYFGPGTRLTVL.